A selection of T cell receptor beta chains follows, all from one sample in a study of T cells in Graves' hyperthyroidism and ophthalmopathy. TCRdb itself ran the multiplex PCR reads through MiXCR, one entry per CDR3 protein. Found here are 250,000 to 400,000 distinct CDR3 sequences, roughly 13% of them singletons; the top ten hold approximately 35%. Sequencing used blood. The source of these receptors is a middle-aged woman with Graves' ophthalmopathy. The CDR3 runs from the conserved cysteine through the conserved F or W. The D gene is left open where the match is weak. Rows may omit the clone size; those that give it use once, few, many or a size class.

-	TRBV20-1	TRBD2	TRBJ2-1	TGCAGTGCTAATACCGGGACTAGCGGGAGGAGGAATGAGCAGTTCTTC	CSANTGTSGRRNEQFF
many	TRBV2	-	TRBJ1-1	TGTGCCAGCAGTCCCCAGGGGCACACTGAAGCTTTCTTT	CASSPQGHTEAFF
many	TRBV19	TRBD2	TRBJ2-5	TGTGCCAGTAGTCATAGCGGGCTTCAAGAGACCCAGTACTTC	CASSHSGLQETQYF
many	TRBV2	-	TRBJ2-1	TGTGCCAGCAGATTACAGGGTGCTTCCTACAATGAGCAGTTCTTC	CASRLQGASYNEQFF
-	TRBV5-6	TRBD1	TRBJ1-6	TGTGCCGGCAGCTTTGACAGGGGGCAGGGACCCCTCCACTTT	CAGSFDRGQGPLHF
many	TRBV28	-	TRBJ2-1	TGTGCCAGCAGTTTACCTAGGATGTATTCTCGCGAGCAGTTCTTC	CASSLPRMYSREQFF
-	TRBV7-9	TRBD2	TRBJ2-5	TGTGCCAGCGGCGGGGGGGGATACCAAGAGACCCAGTACTTC	CASGGGGYQETQYF
-	TRBV5-4	-	TRBJ2-2	TGTGCCACACCATCTCTCCGAACGGGGGAGCTGTTTTTT	CATPSLRTGELFF
many	TRBV28	-	TRBJ2-7	TGTGCCAGCAGTAGTATCGTAGCGTACTTC	CASSSIVAYF
many	TRBV2	-	TRBJ1-5	TGTGCCAGCAGCTTCGGTGGGGCTCAGCCCCAGCATTTT	CASSFGGAQPQHF
many	TRBV12-3/TRBV12-4	-	TRBJ1-2	TGTGCCAGCAGTTTAATCCAGAATGGCTACACCTTC	CASSLIQNGYTF
-	TRBV2	-	TRBJ1-2	TGTGCCAGCCGACTATCCGACACAAGCTATGGCTACACCTTC	CASRLSDTSYGYTF
many	TRBV18	TRBD1	TRBJ1-1	TGTGCCAGCTCACGTGGGATAGGACAGGAGAACACTGAAGCTTTCTTT	CASSRGIGQENTEAFF
few	TRBV29-1	-	TRBJ2-7	TGCAGCGTTGGGGGGGACATGAGCTACGAGCAGTACTTC	CSVGGDMSYEQYF
-	TRBV7-8	-	TRBJ2-3	TGTGCCAGCTCTATGTGGGGTCTTAGCACAGATACGCAGTATTTT	CASSMWGLSTDTQYF
-	TRBV27	-	TRBJ1-1	TGTGCCAGCAGTTCCTCCAGATACACTGAAGCTTTCTTT	CASSSSRYTEAFF
-	TRBV5-1	-	TRBJ1-1	TGCGCCAGCAGCTTGTCCGGGGTGCTCACTGAAGCTTTCTTT	CASSLSGVLTEAFF
many	TRBV29-1	-	TRBJ2-1	TGCAGCATACAGGGAATCCCGTACAATGAGCAGTTCTTC	CSIQGIPYNEQFF
many	TRBV28	TRBD1	TRBJ2-7	TGTGCCAGCAGACAGACAGGGGCTTCGTACGAGCAGTACTTC	CASRQTGASYEQYF
-	TRBV7-8	TRBD2	TRBJ2-7	TGTGCCAGCAGCTTTGAACTAGCGGGATCCTACGAGCAGTACTTC	CASSFELAGSYEQYF
-	TRBV6-5	-	TRBJ2-5	TGTGCCAGCAGTTCCACAGGCTTGGGGACCCAGTACTTC	CASSSTGLGTQYF
many	TRBV11-2	-	TRBJ2-7	TGTGCCAGCAGTCGGTGGGGGCTCAACGAGCAGTACTTC	CASSRWGLNEQYF
many	TRBV12-3/TRBV12-4	TRBD1	TRBJ1-1	TGTGCCAGCAGCCCAGACCGACAGGGGGTTGAAGCTTTCTTT	CASSPDRQGVEAFF
many	TRBV20-1	-	TRBJ2-3	TGCAGTGCTAGACAGGGAGGGGGTGGTACGCAGTATTTT	CSARQGGGGTQYF
many	TRBV28	-	TRBJ1-5	TGTGCCAGCAGTTTGCGGGAATATAGCAATCAGCCCCAGCATTTT	CASSLREYSNQPQHF
few	TRBV7-9	-	TRBJ1-5	TGTGCCTCCAACGGGGGTAGCAATCAGCCCCAGCATTTT	CASNGGSNQPQHF
many	TRBV6-1	TRBD2	TRBJ2-5	TGTGCCAGCAGTCCAATGGGACTAGCGGGCCGAGAGACCCAGTACTTC	CASSPMGLAGRETQYF
few	TRBV6-1	TRBD2	TRBJ2-7	TGTGCCAGCAGCCTGGGACTAGCGGGGGAGGTGGGTTTGGACGAGCAGTACTTC	CASSLGLAGEVGLDEQYF
many	TRBV11-2	TRBD2	TRBJ2-5	TGTGCCAGCAGCTTAGGGGGGCGGGGGGAGGATCGAGAGACCCAGTACTTC	CASSLGGRGEDRETQYF
many	TRBV28	-	TRBJ2-7	TGTGCCAGCAGTACCCAGGACAGCGGCTACGAGCAGTACTTC	CASSTQDSGYEQYF
many	TRBV20-1	-	TRBJ2-1	TGCAGTGCTAGTCCTATGGCAGGGCTATACAATGAGCAGTTCTTC	CSASPMAGLYNEQFF
many	TRBV28	-	TRBJ2-3	TGTGCCAGCAGTTCGAGGGGGACTAGCACAGATACGCAGTATTTT	CASSSRGTSTDTQYF
-	TRBV29-1	TRBD2	TRBJ2-7	TGCAGCGTTGTGGACCCTGGGGGCGGGGGGGCCCGAGGCGAGCAGTACTTC	CSVVDPGGGGARGEQYF
many	TRBV19	-	TRBJ2-5	TGTGCCAGTAGTATGGCCCCAGGGCAAGAGACCCAGTACTTC	CASSMAPGQETQYF
many	TRBV19	TRBD2	TRBJ2-7	TGTGCCAGTAGTATAGATCTTACTAGCGGGAGGCAGCAGTACTTC	CASSIDLTSGRQQYF
many	TRBV2	TRBD1	TRBJ1-5	TGTGCCAGCCAACAGGGGAATAGCAATCAGCCCCAGCATTTT	CASQQGNSNQPQHF
few	TRBV11-1	TRBD1	TRBJ1-6	TGTGCCAGCAGCTCCCGGACAGGGGGCTCCTATAATTCACCCCTCCACTTT	CASSSRTGGSYNSPLHF
-	TRBV18	TRBD2	TRBJ2-1	TGTGCCAGCTCACCTCCGGGACTAGCGGCAGTCTACAATGAGCAGTTCTTC	CASSPPGLAAVYNEQFF
-	TRBV27	-	TRBJ2-7	TGTGCCAGCAGTTTAACGCTTGGGCGCACGTACGAGCAGTACTTC	CASSLTLGRTYEQYF
many	TRBV20-1	TRBD2	TRBJ2-1	TGCAGTGCTGGACATAGCGGGGGGGCTGATGAGCAGTTCTTC	CSAGHSGGADEQFF
many	TRBV20-1	TRBD2	TRBJ2-7	TGCAGTGCTTTCTCTGGGACTAGCGGTTCCTACGAGCAGTACTTC	CSAFSGTSGSYEQYF
many	TRBV11-2	-	TRBJ2-1	TGTGCCAGCAGCTCAACCGGACAGAGCTACAATGAGCAGTTCTTC	CASSSTGQSYNEQFF